The sequence of this T cell receptor beta chain was determined in a study of OX40 agonist ivuxolimab in advanced cancers. Study observations and caveats: Fewer expanded clones were found on average in CD4+ than in CD8+ T cells.

This clone turned up a few times. Antigen specificity is unknown. The table came from immunoSEQ multiplex PCR; TCRdb's copy has only in-frame clones and leaves some out. The sample contains about 77,000 clones, roughly 88% of which appear only once. V gave up 0 bases and J gave up 3 bases, with 21 bases separating them. The CDR3 spans 19 residues. Germline lookup yields CDR1 ENHRY and CDR2 SYGVKD. This sample comprised CD4+ or CD8+ T cells sorted from blood, obtained in a trial of the OX40 agonist ivuxolimab. The genes are TRBV10-3 and TRBJ1-5; D gene uncertain. This receptor was taken from an adult with an advanced solid tumor such as melanoma, head and neck, liver or kidney cancer. The CDR3 DNA is TGTGCCATCAGTGAGTCGAGCCGGTGTACGAAAGGAATCAATCAGCCCCAGCATTTT. This sequence encodes CAISESSRCTKGINQPQHF.